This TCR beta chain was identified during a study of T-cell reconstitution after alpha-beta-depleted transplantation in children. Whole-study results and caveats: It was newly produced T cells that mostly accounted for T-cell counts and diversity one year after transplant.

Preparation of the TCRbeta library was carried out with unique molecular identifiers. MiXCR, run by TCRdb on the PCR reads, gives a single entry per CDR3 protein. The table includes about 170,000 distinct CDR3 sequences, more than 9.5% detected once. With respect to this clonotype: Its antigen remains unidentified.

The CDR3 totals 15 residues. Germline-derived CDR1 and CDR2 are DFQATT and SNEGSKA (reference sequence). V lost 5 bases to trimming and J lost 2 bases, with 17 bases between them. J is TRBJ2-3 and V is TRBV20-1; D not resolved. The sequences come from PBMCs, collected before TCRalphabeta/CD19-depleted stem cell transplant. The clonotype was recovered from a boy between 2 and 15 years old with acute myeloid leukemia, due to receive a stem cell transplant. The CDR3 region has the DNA TGCAGTGCTGCTGTTCGTAGGCCAGACACAGATACGCAGTATTTT. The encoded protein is CSAAVRRPDTDTQYF.